What follows describes a single T cell receptor (beta chain). Its antigen remains unidentified. The data were taken from a study of breast tumors, draining lymph nodes, adjacent tissues. Study outcomes and limitations: Findings are consistent with lymph node origin and intratumoral expansion of most tumor T cells. Compared with lymph nodes, tumors were less diverse; compared with nontumor tissue, more.

MiXCR, run by TCRdb on the multiplex PCR reads, gives a single entry per CDR3 protein. The sample carries 16,000 or so distinct CDR3 sequences, just under 45% recorded once. Germline values: CDR1 SNHLY, CDR2 FYNNEI. This CDR3 comprises 14 residues. The V gene lost 6 bases and the J gene lost 6 bases, with 15 bases spanning the gap. Source material: tumor-adjacent breast tissue. The chain combines TRBV2 with TRBJ2-1; weak D call: TRBD2 (6 bases). This clonotype was obtained from a female donor with breast cancer. Some clones in this sample may be carry-over from other donors' samples. In DNA, the CDR3 is TGTGCCAGCAGGCGTCGGGAGAGTTTCAATGAGCAGTTCTTC. Residues: CASRRRESFNEQFF. Together with reference TRBV2 and TRBJ2-1, the CDR3 gives the full variable domain: EPEVTQTPSHQVTQMGQEVILRCVPISNHLYFYWYRQILGQKVEFLVSFYNNEISEKSEIFDDQFSVERPDGSNFTLKIRSTKLEDSAMYFCASRRRESFNEQFFGPGTRLTVL.